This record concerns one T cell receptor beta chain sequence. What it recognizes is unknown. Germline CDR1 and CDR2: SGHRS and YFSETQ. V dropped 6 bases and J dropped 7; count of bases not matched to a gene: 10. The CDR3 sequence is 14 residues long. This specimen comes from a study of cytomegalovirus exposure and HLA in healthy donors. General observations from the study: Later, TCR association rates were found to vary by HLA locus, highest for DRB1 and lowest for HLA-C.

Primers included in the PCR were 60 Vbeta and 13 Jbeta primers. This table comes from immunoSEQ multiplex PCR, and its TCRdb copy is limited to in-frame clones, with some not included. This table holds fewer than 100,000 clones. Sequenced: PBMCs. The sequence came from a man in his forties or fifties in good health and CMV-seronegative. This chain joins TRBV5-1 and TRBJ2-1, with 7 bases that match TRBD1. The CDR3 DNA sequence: TGCGCCAGCACCGCAGGGACAGCATTAAATGAGCAGTTCTTC. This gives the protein CASTAGTALNEQFF.